The present entry profiles one T cell receptor (beta chain) with its context. V lost 5 bases to trimming and J lost 5 bases, with 16 bases between them. Germline CDR1 is SGHRS and CDR2 is YFSETQ. This CDR3 region has 14 residues. Sequencing was performed with immunoSEQ multiplex PCR; in TCRdb, only in-frame clones are kept and a portion is missing. The table has 65,000 to 80,000 clones, more than 90% seen once; the top ten hold 0.55% to 0.7%. The data originate from a study of OX40 agonist ivuxolimab in advanced cancers. Whole-study context: The drug used for patients, ivuxolimab, was an agonistic anti-OX40 (CD134) antibody.

The chain recombines TRBV5-1 with TRBJ2-5; weak D call: TRBD2 (6 bases). This TCR was sampled from an adult with an advanced solid tumor such as melanoma, head and neck, liver or kidney cancer. The sample in question was CD4+ or CD8+ T cells sorted from blood, obtained in a trial of the OX40 agonist ivuxolimab. Here the CDR3 DNA reads TGCGCCAGCAGTGCGGGGTTAACGAAGGAGACCCAGTACTTC. Protein: CASSAGLTKETQYF.